The T cell receptor beta chain described here comes from a study of shared clonotypes between healthy human individuals. Overall study results and limits: Naive subsets usually exceeded memory subsets in estimated richness.

Remarks on this clone: What it binds is unknown.

CDR1 is MNHNS and CDR2 is SASEGT in the germline V gene. The V end lost 7 bases, the J end lost 2 bases, and 15 bases lay between the germline ends. CDR3 length equals 15 residues. Sequencing used immunoSEQ multiplex PCR; TCRdb keeps in-frame clones, though not all of them. The profile shows roughly 720,000 clones, roughly 91% of them singletons. This TCR was recovered from a man in his late teens or twenties in good health. Some clones in this sample may be carry-over from other donors' samples. The sample consisted of memory CD8+ T cells from PBMCs. Subset specified: CD45RO+ cells pooled with CCR7-negative TemRA cells. This chain links TRBV6-1 with TRBJ1-5; possible D gene TRBD1, 5 bases. The CDR3 sequence is CASNPGNGGNQPQHF. Here the CDR3 DNA reads TGTGCCAGCAACCCAGGGAATGGAGGCAATCAGCCCCAGCATTTT.